Below are 15 T cell receptor beta chains sequenced from a single sample in a study of T cell changes during pregnancy in multiple sclerosis. Profiling relied on immunoSEQ multiplex PCR, and the TCRdb table lists in-frame clones only, not all of them. The table includes 40,000 to 55,000 clones, around 89% detected once. The specimen comprised CD4+ T cells from peripheral blood mononuclear cells, sampled after pregnancy. The origin of the receptors is a female donor with multiple sclerosis, enrolled in a pregnancy study.

V is TRBV11-2 and J is TRBJ2-4; D is unclear. This CDR3 region has 14 residues. Germline CDR1 and CDR2: SGHAT and FQNNGV. The V end was cut by 4 bases, the J end by 4 bases, with 11 bases between. The CDR3 protein is CASSSRLVKNIQYF. The CDR3 DNA reads as TGTGCCAGCAGCTCCCGACTGGTAAAAAACATTCAGTACTTC.

This clone appeared a single time. The chain employs TRBV28 and TRBJ2-7, with D possibly TRBD1 on 6 matching bases. The V end lost 2 bases, the J end lost 9 bases, and 11 bases lay between the germline ends. Germline CDR1 reads MDHEN; CDR2 reads SYDVKM. The CDR3 sequence is 12 residues long. CDR3 region: CASSLPPRGQYF. The CDR3 DNA reads TGTGCCAGCAGTTTACCTCCCAGGGGGCAGTACTTC.

V gene TRBV19 combines with J gene TRBJ2-7; TRBD2 agrees at 7 bases. The CDR3 contains 16 residues. The trim removed 5 bases at V and 1 base at J, leaving 11 bases unmatched. In germline, CDR1 is LNHDA, CDR2 SQIVND (reference sequence). DNA of the CDR3: TGTGCCAGTAGTCGGGGGGTGGACTCCACTTCCTACGAGCAGTACTTC. This translates into CASSRGVDSTSYEQYF. Supplemented by reference TRBV19 and TRBJ2-7, the full variable domain reads DGGITQSPKYLFRKEGQNVTLSCEQNLNHDAMYWYRQDPGQGLRLIYYSQIVNDFQKGDIAEGYSVSREKKESFPLTVTSAQKNPTAFYLCASSRGVDSTSYEQYFGPGTRLTVT.

The V call is TRBV4-2, the J call TRBJ2-3; D not certain. Germline V gene data show CDR1 as LGHNA and CDR2 as YNFKEQ. The CDR3 extends over 14 amino acids. V was shortened by 10 bases and J by 0 bases, with 14 bases between the two germline ends. The DNA for the CDR3 is TGTGCCACGGGTAGGATGACTAGCACAGATACGCAGTATTTT. Its protein product is CATGRMTSTDTQYF.

V gene TRBV12-5 combines with J gene TRBJ2-5; possible D gene TRBD2, 6 bases. The CDR3 runs to 15 residues. Trimming shortened V by 6 bases and J by 0 bases, and 14 bases separated the two germline ends. Germline V gene data show CDR1 as LGHNT and CDR2 as FRNRAP. The CDR3 sequence is CASGQGLRYQETQYF. DNA of the CDR3: TGTGCTAGTGGCCAGGGACTCCGGTACCAAGAGACCCAGTACTTC.

The rearrangement uses TRBV2 and TRBJ2-7, with 11 bases that match TRBD2. This CDR3 is built from 14 residues. Germline V gene sequence: CDR1 SNHLY, CDR2 FYNNEI. V was pared by 7 bases and J by 6 bases, with 8 bases of the junction left unmatched. The CDR3 DNA reads as TGTGCCAGCACTGTACTAGCGGGAGAGGGCGAGCAGTACTTC. This translates into CASTVLAGEGEQYF.

CDR3 DNA sequence: TGTGCCAGCAGCACAGGCTCCTACAATGAGCAGTTCTTC. Amino acids: CASSTGSYNEQFF. The V gene is TRBV7-3, the J gene TRBJ2-1, with a weak D call TRBD1 (5 bases). Germline V lookup: CDR1 SGHTA, CDR2 FQGTGA. The CDR3 has 13 amino acids. Trimming pared 5 bases from V and 0 bases from J, leaving 5 bases between.

V gene TRBV6-5 combines with J gene TRBJ2-7; no clear D gene. The CDR3 has 10 amino acids. Germline loops: CDR1 MNHEY, CDR2 SVGAGI. Trimming took 10 bases from V and 6 from J, leaving 10 bases between them. The CDR3 region is CAKPIREQYF. For the CDR3, the DNA is TGTGCCAAGCCTATCCGCGAGCAGTACTTC.

This sequence joins TRBV28 and TRBJ1-2, with D possibly TRBD1 on 5 matching bases. This CDR3 is 17 amino acids long. With 4 bases removed from V and 4 bases from J, the gap between germline ends came to 22 bases. The germline CDR1 and CDR2 sequences are MDHEN and SYDVKM. DNA of the CDR3: TGTGCCAGCAGTTCTGAGGCGGCAGGGCCATCCGGCTATGGCTACACCTTC. Protein sequence: CASSSEAAGPSGYGYTF.

The rearrangement uses TRBV19 and TRBJ2-7, with D perhaps matching TRBD1 (6 bases). V lost 7 bases and J 0 bases, leaving 13 bases between the germline ends. Germline V gene sequence: CDR1 LNHDA, CDR2 SQIVND (reference sequence). The CDR3 runs to 14 residues. CDR3 protein: CASKPPGDSYEQYF. The CDR3 nucleotides are TGTGCCAGTAAACCCCCAGGGGACTCCTACGAGCAGTACTTC.

The J gene is TRBJ2-2, the V gene TRBV15, with D perhaps TRBD1 (5 bases). This CDR3 comprises 19 residues. Trimming stripped 1 base from V and 1 base from J, with 19 bases between. Looked up from germline, CDR1 is LNHNV and CDR2 is YYDKDF (reference sequence). CDR3 in DNA: TGTGCCACCAGCAGAGGACCTCGAACAGGCCCAGTGAACACCGGGGAGCTGTTTTTT. As protein: CATSRGPRTGPVNTGELFF.

This chain connects TRBV2 to TRBJ2-1; 16 bases fit TRBD2. This CDR3 has 18 residues. Germline CDR1 and CDR2: SNHLY and FYNNEI. The junction had 15 bases not matched to a gene; V was cut back by 4 bases and J by 12 bases. Written as DNA, the CDR3 is TGTGCCAGCAGTGCCCCTGGGACTAGCGGGAGGGCGGGGTTGTGGCAGTTCTTC. It yields the protein CASSAPGTSGRAGLWQFF.

The chain joins TRBV4-1 to TRBJ2-7; weak D call: TRBD2 (5 bases). The length of the CDR3 is 15 residues. With 4 bases removed from V and 4 bases from J, the gap between germline ends came to 17 bases. The germline gives CDR1 MGHRA, CDR2 YSYEKL. Written as DNA, the CDR3 is TGCGCCAGCAGCCCCGGGTCGGGATCTAGATACGAGCAGTACTTC. Translation: CASSPGSGSRYEQYF.

The gene calls are TRBV18 and TRBJ2-3; D is possibly TRBD2 (6 bases). The germline CDR1 and CDR2 sequences are KGHSH and LQKENI. This CDR3 comprises 15 residues. The V end was cut by 1 base, the J end by 4 bases, with 12 bases between. The CDR3 loop is CASSPQLTSSDTQYF. CDR3 DNA sequence: TGTGCCAGCTCACCACAGTTGACTAGTTCAGATACGCAGTATTTT.

The chain carries TRBV4-3 and TRBJ2-1; the match to TRBD2 covers 12 bases. The V segment lost 0 bases and the J segment 7 bases; nucleotides outside the gene matches: 4. CDR3 length: 16 amino acids. Germline loops: CDR1 LGHNA, CDR2 YSLEER. The CDR3 DNA reads as TGCGCCAGCAGCCAAGAGACTAGCGGGAGCTGGAATGAGCAGTTCTTC. Protein product: CASSQETSGSWNEQFF.